A single sample is the source of the 22 T cell receptor beta chains below, sequenced in a study of tumor and adjacent non-tumor tissue in lung cancer (dated by TCRdb to the late 2010s). Library preparation was by multiplex PCR. Sequencing was carried out with an Illumina HiSeq 2500. TCRbeta libraries were constructed through three rounds of nested PCR with primers (Table S4) according to protocols modified from ARM-PCR. Through fastp at Q25 and MiXCR, TCRdb rebuilt clones from the public reads, retaining in-frame beta chains. CDR3 protein duplicates are merged, each entry listing the most common genes and DNA. A total of approximately 70,000 distinct CDR3 sequences appear in this sample, 60% to 75% of them only once. The ten largest clones represent roughly 27% of the sample. RNA was isolated from bulk unsorted tissue, and RNA quality was assessed with a NanoDrop ND-1000 and an Agilent 2100. Sequences were obtained from lung tumor tissue. The receptors originated from a man in his sixties with non-small cell lung cancer.

This clonotype appeared once. This sequence joins TRBV13 and TRBJ2-1, with unresolved D. Germline loops: CDR1 PRHDT, CDR2 FYEKMQ (reference sequence). The germline V and J ends were trimmed by 2 bases and 4 bases, with 15 bases remaining between them. CDR3 length: 16 amino acids. CDR3 nucleotide sequence: TGTGCCAGCAGCTTACTTGGTAGTGGGCTTTACAATGAGCAGTTCTTC. Translated: CASSLLGSGLYNEQFF. Supplemented by reference TRBV13 and TRBJ2-1, the full variable domain reads AAGVIQSPRHLIKEKRETATLKCYPIPRHDTVYWYQQGPGQDPQFLISFYEKMQSDKGSIPDRFSAQQFSDYHSELNMSSLELGDSALYFCASSLLGSGLYNEQFFGPGTRLTVL.

Regarding this clonotype: This CDR3 is missing its conserved last phenylalanine or tryptophan, likely due to a read error. The chain has TRBV29-1 and TRBJ2-2; D is unresolved. CDR1 and CDR2 from the germline V gene are SQVTM and ANQGSEA. The CDR3 runs 14 residues. DNA for the CDR3: TGCAGTGTTGAACCCCCCACGAACACCGGGGAGCTGTTTCTT. It encodes CSVEPPTNTGELFL.

A note on this clonotype: Germline and junction disagree at one end, which may indicate a read error. The genes are TRBV7-9 and TRBJ2-7; tentative D call: TRBD2 (6 bases). The CDR3 is made up of 14 amino acids. Germline-derived CDR1 and CDR2 are SEHNR and FQNEAQ (reference sequence). The CDR3 reads CASCLTSGRYEQYF. The CDR3 DNA follows: TGTGCCAGCTGCTTAACTAGTGGGAGGTATGAGCAGTACTTC.

Of note for this clonotype: A much larger clone differs from this one at a single base, so this may be a read error. The rearrangement joins TRBV5-1 to TRBJ2-2, with D possibly matching TRBD1 (6 bases). Germline V lookup: CDR1 SGHRS, CDR2 YFSETQ. The CDR3 sequence is 15 residues long. The V end lost 0 bases, the J end lost 1 base, and 7 bases lay between the germline ends. The CDR3 protein is CASSLGGQNTGELFF. CDR3 nucleotide sequence: TGCGCCAGCAGCTTGGGGGGACAGAACACCGGGGAGCTGTTTTTT.

The chain joins TRBV20-1 to TRBJ1-1, with D possibly being TRBD1 (5 bases). The CDR3 consists of 14 residues. Germline V CDR1 and CDR2: DFQATT, SNEGSKA (reference sequence). V lost 3 bases and J 11 bases, leaving 22 bases between the germline ends. CDR3 nucleotides: TGCAGTGCTAGTGAGGGCAGGGAAGGCATTGAGGCTTTCTTT. As protein: CSASEGREGIEAFF.

This chain links TRBV29-1 with TRBJ1-1; D possibly corresponds to TRBD1 (5 bases). Germline V gene sequence: CDR1 SQVTM, CDR2 ANQGSEA. V was shortened by 8 bases and J by 2 bases, with 15 bases between the two germline ends. CDR3 length: 13 residues. CDR3 DNA sequence: TGCAGCACAGCCGGGACGGATAACACTGAAGCTTTCTTT. This translates into CSTAGTDNTEAFF.

The rearrangement uses TRBV6-1 and TRBJ2-7, with D perhaps matching TRBD2 (5 bases). V was clipped by 3 bases and J by 10 bases, with 13 bases between them. The CDR3 consists of 12 residues. CDR1 and CDR2 (germline): MNHNS, SASEGT. CDR3 sequence: CASSDKVGDQYV. The DNA of the CDR3 is TGTGCCAGCAGTGACAAGGTCGGGGATCAGTACGTC.

The V and J genes are TRBV30 and TRBJ2-1; 7 nucleotides match TRBD1. Per germline, CDR1 GTSNPN and CDR2 SVGIG (reference sequence). This CDR3 region has 21 residues. Trimming took 4 bases from V and 2 from J; bases not matched to a gene: 26. The CDR3, as DNA: TGTGCCTGGACTGGAAGCCCAGGACAGGAGGAAGGCATCTGGACCTACAATGAGCAGTTCTTC. It specifies CAWTGSPGQEEGIWTYNEQFF.

J is TRBJ2-3 and V is TRBV6-5, with a weak D call TRBD2 (5 bases). Germline assignment: CDR1 MNHEY and CDR2 SVGAGI. CDR3 length equals 16 residues. Trimming stripped 6 bases from V and 4 bases from J, with 20 bases between. The CDR3 sequence: CASRPQTGFLSDTQYF. CDR3 sequence (DNA): TGTGCCAGCAGACCCCAGACGGGGTTCCTCTCAGATACGCAGTATTTT.

This clonotype has only a few counts. No conserved phenylalanine or tryptophan ends this CDR3, so it is likely a read error. The DNA is omitted, as the CDR3 cannot be located on it reliably, and the CDR3 follows TCRdb's listing. V usage is TRBV10-3 and J usage is TRBJ2-6; TRBD2 reflects the table's D call only, with no check against the DNA. Germline CDR1 and CDR2: ENHRY and SYGVKD. The CDR3 has 20 amino acids, counting both end residues. The CDR3: CAISENGTRGREYGETVMTL.

Comments on this clonotype: Since a much larger clone is just one base distant, this may be a read error. The chain has TRBV5-4 and TRBJ1-1; D call uncertain. This CDR3 region has 13 residues. Germline V lookup: CDR1 SGHNT, CDR2 YYREEE (reference sequence). Trimming stripped 4 bases from V and 1 base from J, with 8 bases between. The CDR3 DNA is TGTGCCAGCAGCCCCTCTGGGAACACTGAAGCTTTCTTT. It yields the protein CASSPSGNTEAFF.

By share of the sample, this clonotype is large. This rearrangement joins TRBV10-3 to TRBJ2-3; 9 bases are shared with TRBD2. Losses at the gene ends were 1 base for V and 1 base for J; bases not matched to a gene: 0. The CDR3 has 15 amino acids. CDR1 is ENHRY, CDR2 SYGVKD, per germline. DNA for the CDR3: TGTGCCATCAGTGAGTGGACTAGCGGCACAGATACGCAGTATTTT. Protein sequence: CAISEWTSGTDTQYF.

The chain employs TRBV11-2 and TRBJ2-7; possibly TRBD2 for D (6 bases). CDR3 length equals 16 residues. Germline-derived CDR1 and CDR2 are SGHAT and FQNNGV. Trimming cost V 6 bases and J 10 bases, with 28 bases left between them. The CDR3: CASRSLGSSANFEQYF. In DNA form, the CDR3 reads TGTGCCAGCAGATCCCTCGGGTCTAGCGCGAACTTCGAACAGTACTTC.

The gene calls are TRBV20-1 and TRBJ2-5; the match to TRBD2 covers 7 bases. The V gene's germline CDR1 is DFQATT and CDR2 SNEGSKA (reference sequence). The CDR3 has 11 residues. CDR3 sequence reads: CNTSVQETQYF. The DNA for the CDR3 is TGCAATACTAGCGTCCAAGAGACCCAGTACTTC.

The rearrangement links TRBV6-1 to TRBJ2-3, with D possibly matching TRBD1 (5 bases). V dropped 3 bases and J dropped 3 bases, with 16 bases sitting between them. The CDR3 is made up of 16 amino acids. Germline CDR1 is MNHNS and CDR2 is SASEGT. The CDR3 DNA reads TGTGCCAGCAGTGACTTAACAGGTTCTAGGACAGATACGCAGTATTTT. Its protein product is CASSDLTGSRTDTQYF.

Turning to this clonotype: An end of the junction differs from the germline gene, which may be a read error. J is TRBJ2-3 and V is TRBV11-2; D may be TRBD2 (6 bases). CDR1 SGHAT and CDR2 FQNNGV come from the germline V gene. This CDR3 comprises 15 residues. The CDR3 region is CASSLYGTSTDMQYF. The CDR3 bases are TGTGCCAGCAGCTTGTACGGAACTAGCACAGATATGCAGTATTTT. The full variable domain, rest sourced from reference TRBV11-2 and TRBJ2-3, is EAGVAQSPRYKIIEKRQSVAFWCNPISGHATLYWYQQILGQGPKLLIQFQNNGVVDDSQLPKDRFSAERLKGVDSTLKIQPAKLEDSAVYLCASSLYGTSTDMQYFGPGTRLTVL.

As regards this clonotype: One end of the junction does not line up with germline, which may come from a read error. This chain connects TRBV6-5 to TRBJ2-7; a possible D gene is TRBD1 (6 bases). Germline V gene data show CDR1 as MNHEY and CDR2 as SVGAGI. The CDR3 length is 15 residues. CDR3 in amino acids: CASSYSGQRRSEHYF. The CDR3 DNA reads TGTGCCAGCAGTTACTCCGGACAGAGGCGCTCTGAGCATTACTTC.

This clonotype was recorded at least ten times. The rearrangement uses TRBV28 and TRBJ2-3, with 11 bases fitting TRBD2. Germline values: CDR1 MDHEN, CDR2 SYDVKM. The CDR3 has 19 amino acids. V dropped 2 bases and J dropped 2; count of bases not matched to a gene: 12. CDR3 in DNA: TGTGCCAGCAGTTTACCCCTCGGGACTAGCGGAGTAGACACAGATACGCAGTATTTT. Encoded protein: CASSLPLGTSGVDTDTQYF.

For this clonotype: The conserved closing phenylalanine or tryptophan is absent in this CDR3, likely reflecting a read error. The gene calls are TRBV5-5 and TRBJ2-1, with D perhaps matching TRBD2 (5 bases). Per germline, CDR1 SGHKS and CDR2 YYEKEE (reference sequence). This CDR3 contains 13 residues. The CDR3 DNA is TGTGTCAGCAGCTTGGAAAGGGAGCGGGAGCAGTTCCTC. Residues: CVSSLEREREQFL.

This clonotype has a handful of counts. The chain combines TRBV18 with TRBJ2-7, with 7 positions matching TRBD2. Germline-derived CDR1 and CDR2 are KGHSH and LQKENI. The CDR3 extends over 14 amino acids. J gave up 4 bases and V 4 bases, and 7 bases lay outside the gene matches. Written as DNA, the CDR3 is TGTGCCAGCTCACGGGCGGGAGAAGGTTACGAGCAGTACTTC. Translated: CASSRAGEGYEQYF.

The CDR3 loop is CASSVPGIEHQETQYF. As DNA, the CDR3 is TGTGCCAGCAGTGTACCCGGGATAGAGCACCAAGAGACCCAGTACTTC. This sequence joins TRBV6-2 or TRBV6-3 and TRBJ2-5; tentatively, D is TRBD2 (5 bases). Between the trimmed V and J ends, which lost 5 bases and 0 bases, there was a span of 16 bases. Germline CDR1 is MNHEY and CDR2 is SVGEGT. The length of the CDR3 is 16 residues.

Only one count was recorded for this clonotype. The chain joins TRBV20-1 to TRBJ2-2, with 11 bases identical to TRBD2. The V gene's germline CDR1 is DFQATT and CDR2 SNEGSKA (reference sequence). CDR3 length: 16 amino acids. The CDR3, as DNA: TGCAATACTAGTTTAGCGGGAGGGCCGGAGACCGGGGAGCTGTTTTTT. Translated, it gives CNTSLAGGPETGELFF.